Presented here are 4 T cell receptor beta chains from one specimen sequenced in a study of T cells after yellow fever vaccination. TCRdb re-called the 5' RACE reads with MiXCR, one entry per CDR3 protein. The repertoire holds about 400,000 distinct CDR3 sequences, more than 9% seen once, with around 19% in the top ten. The sequences come from PBMCs, collected on the day of the first yellow fever vaccination. All receptors derive from a man between 18 and 29 years old who received the YFV17D yellow fever vaccine.

In its sample, this clonotype was seen a few times. This chain connects TRBV12-3 or TRBV12-4 to TRBJ2-5; D gene uncertain. The length of the CDR3 is 14 residues. V shed 7 bases and J shed 5 bases, with 17 bases lying between them. Written as DNA, the CDR3 is TGTGCCAGCACTTCTGAGGTTATTGGGGAGACCCAGTACTTC. Protein sequence: CASTSEVIGETQYF.

The V call is TRBV9, the J call TRBJ1-1; D unclear. Germline CDR1 and CDR2: SGDLS and YYNGEE. The CDR3 runs to 13 residues. V was shortened by 3 bases and J by 1 base, with 7 bases between the two germline ends. CDR3 protein: CASSAKGNTEAFF. The DNA of the CDR3 is TGTGCCAGCAGCGCAAAAGGGAACACTGAAGCTTTCTTT. Complete variable domain (other parts from reference TRBV9 and TRBJ1-1): DSGVTQTPKHLITATGQRVTLRCSPRSGDLSVYWYQQSLDQGLQFLIQYYNGEERAKGNILERFSAQQFPDLHSELNLSSLELGDSALYFCASSAKGNTEAFFGQGTRLTVV.

This chain joins TRBV6-1 and TRBJ2-7; D remains unclear. Trimming left V 5 bases short and J 6 bases short, with 17 bases between. Germline CDR1 and CDR2: MNHNS and SASEGT. The CDR3 extends over 14 amino acids. DNA for the CDR3: TGTGCCAGCAGTACCGGCCCCCCAACTCTCGAGCAGTACTTC. Its translation is CASSTGPPTLEQYF.

The rearrangement uses TRBV19 and TRBJ2-6; D gene ambiguous. The CDR3 is made up of 15 amino acids. Germline loops: CDR1 LNHDA, CDR2 SQIVND (reference sequence). V was trimmed by 5 bases and J by 1 base, leaving 9 bases between them. The DNA for the CDR3 is TGTGCCAGTAGTGCAACCCTGTCTGGGGCCAACGTCCTGACTTTC. It yields the protein CASSATLSGANVLTF. The whole variable domain, filled in from reference TRBV19 and TRBJ2-6, reads DGGITQSPKYLFRKEGQNVTLSCEQNLNHDAMYWYRQDPGQGLRLIYYSQIVNDFQKGDIAEGYSVSREKKESFPLTVTSAQKNPTAFYLCASSATLSGANVLTFGAGSRLTVL.